The 16 T cell receptor beta chains below were found in one sample sequenced in a study of T-cell reconstitution after alpha-beta-depleted transplantation in children listed by TCRdb under 2016. The library was generated by PCR. Sequencing took place on an Illumina HiSeq 2500. To normalize quantification of the TCRbeta repertoire, the TCR libraries were built with molecular barcoding that relied on unique molecular identifiers. In TCRdb, the public reads were trimmed at Q25 with fastp and aligned with MiXCR, with productive beta chains retained. Rows matching on CDR3 protein sequence are summarized as one entry with the most common DNA and genes. This sample holds more than 200,000 distinct CDR3 sequences; about a sixth were observed only once. The ten largest clones represent around 44% of the sample. The sample's treatment or condition label, in plain terms: allogeneic hematopoietic cell transplantation with graft depleted of TCRalphabeta T cells and CD19 B cells.

Material: PBMCs, mostly from graft donor cells, obtained 360 days after TCRalphabeta/CD19-depleted stem cell transplant. Receptor source: a male patient between 2 and 10 years old who had a stem cell transplant for acute lymphoblastic leukemia, so the T cells may come from the graft donor.

CDR3 amino acids: CASTPGAASDTQYF. CDR3 in DNA: TGCGCCAGCACCCCGGGGGCTGCATCAGATACGCAGTATTTT. The V call is TRBV5-1, the J call TRBJ2-3; possibly TRBD1 or TRBD2 for D (6 bases each). This CDR3 contains 14 residues. Per the germline V gene, CDR1 is SGHRS and CDR2 is YFSETQ. V was clipped by 6 bases and J by 4 bases, with 15 bases between them.

The chain uses TRBV27 and TRBJ2-7; 9 bases agree with TRBD1. Losses at the gene ends were 6 bases for V and 4 bases for J; bases not matched to a gene: 13. CDR3 length equals 16 residues. From germline, CDR1 is MNHEY and CDR2 SMNVEV (reference sequence). CDR3 protein: CASSPLGDRVSYEQYF. DNA of the CDR3: TGTGCCAGCAGCCCATTGGGGGACAGGGTTTCATACGAGCAGTACTTC.

At least ten counts were recorded for this clonotype. The CDR3 DNA is TGTGCCAGCAGCTCTAGCGGGGCAACCTACGAGCAGTACTTC. Translated: CASSSSGATYEQYF. The chain joins TRBV7-6 to TRBJ2-7; TRBD2 agrees at 9 bases. CDR1 and CDR2 from the germline V gene are SGHVS and FNYEAQ. The V gene end was trimmed by 4 bases and the J gene end by 2 bases; junction bases not matched to a gene: 3. CDR3 length: 14 residues.

The gene calls are TRBV18 and TRBJ1-5; D unresolved. This CDR3 comprises 15 residues. CDR1 and CDR2 from the germline V gene are KGHSH and LQKENI. Trimming took 1 base from V and 0 from J, leaving 7 bases between them. The CDR3 DNA reads TGTGCCAGCTCACCACTAGGGAATAGCAATCAGCCCCAGCATTTT. It specifies CASSPLGNSNQPQHF.

This clonotype was seen only a few times. The chain employs TRBV12-3 or TRBV12-4 and TRBJ2-3, with D possibly TRBD2 on 5 matching bases. Deletions cut 6 bases from V and 3 bases from J, with 13 bases between. The CDR3 spans 14 residues. Written as DNA, the CDR3 is TGTGCCAGCAGCCCAGAGCGGAGGACAGATACGCAGTATTTT. It codes for CASSPERRTDTQYF.

The rearrangement uses TRBV29-1 and TRBJ1-1, with D possibly TRBD1 on 5 matching bases. CDR3 size: 13 residues. V dropped 7 bases and J dropped 1 base, with 13 bases sitting between them. Germline lookup yields CDR1 SQVTM and CDR2 ANQGSEA. The DNA of the CDR3 is TGCAGCGCTCAGGGTCGTTGGAACACTGAAGCTTTCTTT. This gives the protein CSAQGRWNTEAFF.

This clonotype was counted between two and nine times. V and J are TRBV5-1 and TRBJ2-1; 7 nucleotides agree with TRBD1. V lost 4 bases and J lost 0; bases outside the gene matches: 10. Germline-derived CDR1 and CDR2 are SGHRS and YFSETQ. The CDR3 length is 17 residues. CDR3: CASSPTGQASSYNEQFF. CDR3 sequence (DNA): TGCGCCAGCAGCCCGACCGGACAGGCAAGCTCCTACAATGAGCAGTTCTTC.

The V and J genes are TRBV15 and TRBJ1-5; D is undetermined. The CDR3 totals 15 residues. Germline CDR1 and CDR2: LNHNV and YYDKDF (reference sequence). Trimming shortened V by 0 bases and J by 0 bases, and 6 bases separated the two germline ends. The CDR3 here is CATSRDGYSNQPQHF. CDR3 nucleotides: TGTGCCACCAGCAGAGATGGATATAGCAATCAGCCCCAGCATTTT.

In its sample, this clonotype was seen a few times. The chain is built from TRBV2 and TRBJ1-2, with 9 bases fitting TRBD1. Germline CDR1 and CDR2: SNHLY and FYNNEI. This CDR3 region has 14 residues. V gave up 6 bases and J gave up 8 bases; unmatched junction bases: 10. CDR3 region: CASRPRDRVRGYTF. CDR3 nucleotide sequence: TGTGCCAGCAGACCCCGGGACAGGGTTCGCGGCTACACCTTC.

This clonotype occurred a few times. V gene TRBV7-9 combines with J gene TRBJ2-2; D is unresolved. Per germline, CDR1 SEHNR and CDR2 FQNEAQ (reference sequence). The CDR3 consists of 14 residues. V lost 1 base and J lost 7, with 10 bases in between. CDR3 sequence reads: CASSLVSRSGELFF. CDR3 nucleotide sequence: TGTGCCAGCAGCTTAGTTTCGCGGAGCGGGGAGCTGTTTTTT.

This clonotype appeared a few times. This chain joins TRBV5-1 and TRBJ2-5, with D possibly matching TRBD2 (5 bases). This CDR3 spans 14 amino acids. V was shortened by 4 bases and J by 5 bases, with 15 bases between the two germline ends. Germline lookup yields CDR1 SGHRS and CDR2 YFSETQ. CDR3 coding DNA: TGCGCCAGCAGCGACAACAGCGGCGGGGAGACCCAGTACTTC. It translates to CASSDNSGGETQYF.

This clonotype was counted only a few times. The rearrangement links TRBV12-3 or TRBV12-4 to TRBJ1-3; D is ambiguous. The CDR3 runs to 14 residues. Trimming shortened V by 3 bases and J by 3 bases, and 9 bases separated the two germline ends. The CDR3 spells CASSLNSYGNTIYF. CDR3 DNA sequence: TGTGCCAGCAGTTTGAACTCCTATGGAAACACCATATATTTT.

V gene TRBV12-3 or TRBV12-4 combines with J gene TRBJ2-2; D is possibly TRBD2 (5 bases). The V gene lost 8 bases and the J gene lost 1 base, with 11 bases spanning the gap. This CDR3 has 14 residues. The CDR3 is CASRLRENTGELFF. The DNA of the CDR3 is TGTGCCAGCCGACTCCGGGAGAACACCGGGGAGCTGTTTTTT.

This clonotype was detected a few times. The chain is built from TRBV27 and TRBJ1-6; 8 bases match TRBD1. CDR3 length equals 15 residues. From germline, CDR1 is MNHEY and CDR2 SMNVEV (reference sequence). After removal of 4 bases from V and 7 bases from J, the junction contained 6 bases not matched to a gene. The CDR3 coding sequence is TGTGCCAGCAGTTATTCCCGGGACAGGAATTCACCCCTCCACTTT. It specifies CASSYSRDRNSPLHF.

This clonotype was seen only once. The chain carries TRBV29-1 and TRBJ2-1; TRBD2 aligns across 8 bases. Germline lookup yields CDR1 SQVTM and CDR2 ANQGSEA. The CDR3 covers 14 residues. Trimming took 6 bases from V and 10 from J; bases not matched to a gene: 14. This chain's CDR3 is CSVGGAPGVGEQFF. CDR3 coding DNA: TGCAGCGTCGGGGGGGCCCCCGGGGTCGGGGAGCAGTTCTTC.

This clonotype was picked up a small number of times. The gene calls are TRBV10-2 and TRBJ2-7, with TRBD1 identical over 10 bases. V shed 2 bases, J shed 3 bases, and the junction held 10 bases outside the gene matches. The length of the CDR3 is 17 residues. Germline V gives CDR1 WSHSY, CDR2 SAAADI. This chain's CDR3 is CASSEKGQGLGNYEQYF. In DNA form, the CDR3 reads TGCGCCAGCAGTGAGAAGGGACAGGGGTTGGGGAACTACGAGCAGTACTTC.